These 13 T cell receptor beta chains share one sample of origin, sequenced in a study of PD-1 blockade in classical Hodgkin lymphoma. Each of the patients experienced relapse following autologous stem cell transplantation, and their brentuximab vedotin exposure differed. Generated by immunoSEQ multiplex PCR, the TCRdb table keeps only in-frame clones and is missing some. The data hold more than 40,000 clones, with roughly three quarters observed a single time. The source material was peripheral blood mononuclear cells (PBMCs), sampled at baseline. The receptors stem from a human donor with classical Hodgkin lymphoma.

This clone is judged medium-sized. This sequence joins TRBV15 and TRBJ1-5; D ambiguous. The CDR3 contains 14 residues. V lost 4 bases and J lost 0, with 7 bases in between. Germline V gene lookup returns CDR1 LNHNV and CDR2 YYDKDF (reference sequence). The CDR3 region has the DNA TGTGCCACCAGCACCTTCTATAGCAATCAGCCCCAGCATTTT. It codes for CATSTFYSNQPQHF. The whole variable domain, remainder taken from reference TRBV15 and TRBJ1-5, is DAMVIQNPRYQVTQFGKPVTLSCSQTLNHNVMYWYQQKSSQAPKLLFHYYDKDFNNEADTPDNFQSRRPNTSFCFLDIRSPGLGDTAMYLCATSTFYSNQPQHFGDGTRLSIL.

V usage is TRBV15 and J usage is TRBJ1-3; 11 bases line up with TRBD1. V lost 6 bases and J lost 0; bases outside the gene matches: 1. The CDR3 runs to 15 residues. Germline values: CDR1 LNHNV, CDR2 YYDKDF (reference sequence). The CDR3 nucleotides are TGTGCCACCAGGGACAGGGGGCTCTCTGGAAACACCATATATTTT. Its translation: CATRDRGLSGNTIYF. Combining the CDR3 with reference TRBV15 and TRBJ1-3 gives the whole variable domain DAMVIQNPRYQVTQFGKPVTLSCSQTLNHNVMYWYQQKSSQAPKLLFHYYDKDFNNEADTPDNFQSRRPNTSFCFLDIRSPGLGDTAMYLCATRDRGLSGNTIYFGEGSWLTVV.

The chain's CDR3 is CASSQDRGAAFF. DNA of the CDR3: TGCGCCAGCAGCCAAGATCGGGGGGCGGCTTTCTTT. This chain joins TRBV4-3 and TRBJ1-1, with D possibly TRBD1 on 6 matching bases. The V and J ends lost 0 bases and 11 bases respectively, with 10 bases between them. Germline CDR1 is LGHNA and CDR2 is YSLEER. The CDR3 consists of 12 residues.

The V gene is TRBV4-2, the J gene TRBJ2-3, with 7 bases aligning to TRBD2. The CDR3 has 17 residues. Germline-derived CDR1 and CDR2 are LGHNA and YNFKEQ. Trimming took 0 bases from V and 4 from J; bases not matched to a gene: 10. The CDR3 DNA follows: TGTGCCAGCAGCCAAGAGGATCGCGGGGGTTATTCAGATACGCAGTATTTT. Amino acid sequence: CASSQEDRGGYSDTQYF.

In nucleotides, the CDR3 is TGTGCCAGCAGCCACCCCCCCGAGGGGCACAATGAGCAGTTCTTC. Translated: CASSHPPEGHNEQFF. The chain links TRBV14 to TRBJ2-1; D is perhaps TRBD1 or TRBD2 (5 bases each). The CDR3 is 15 residues long. In germline, CDR1 is SGHDN, CDR2 FVKESK. V was trimmed by 3 bases and J by 5 bases, leaving 14 bases between them.

The gene calls are TRBV2 and TRBJ1-1, with no clear D. Germline V gives CDR1 SNHLY, CDR2 FYNNEI. V dropped 10 bases and J dropped 0 bases, with 15 bases sitting between them. CDR3 length: 14 amino acids. This CDR3 reads CATKISGLNTEAFF. The CDR3 DNA reads TGTGCCACCAAGATATCCGGGTTGAACACTGAAGCTTTCTTT.

This chain links TRBV7-2 with TRBJ1-1, with TRBD1 matching 9 bases. The CDR3 is 15 amino acids. The germline V gene has CDR1 SGHTA and CDR2 FQGNSA. Trimming took 4 bases from V and 2 from J; bases not matched to a gene: 5. The CDR3 spells CASSSWTGANTEAFF. The DNA of the CDR3 is TGTGCCAGCAGCTCCTGGACAGGGGCAAACACTGAAGCTTTCTTT.

V usage is TRBV6-5 and J usage is TRBJ1-1, with 8 bases matching TRBD1. With 1 base clipped from V and 6 bases from J, the junction kept 7 bases outside the gene matches. CDR1 is MNHEY, CDR2 SVGAGI, per germline. The CDR3 sequence is 15 residues long. The CDR3 is CASSYFSRTGSEAFF. DNA of the CDR3: TGTGCCAGCAGTTACTTTTCAAGGACAGGGTCTGAAGCTTTCTTT.

The CDR3 spells CASSYSDSMNTEAFF. The CDR3 region has the DNA TGTGCCAGCAGTTACTCGGACAGTATGAACACTGAAGCTTTCTTT. The V gene is TRBV6-5, the J gene TRBJ1-1; a possible D gene is TRBD1 (6 bases). Trimming pared 0 bases from V and 0 bases from J, leaving 8 bases between. The CDR3 loop spans 15 amino acids. Looked up from germline, CDR1 is MNHEY and CDR2 is SVGAGI.

The count of this clone is one. CDR3 nucleotide sequence: TGTGCCAGCATTATAACAGGGTTATTGACTGAAGCTTTCTTT. Residues: CASIITGLLTEAFF. The rearrangement joins TRBV6-1 to TRBJ1-1; perhaps TRBD1 as D (6 bases). V was cut by 7 bases and J by 5 bases, with 17 bases left in between. CDR1 and CDR2 (germline): MNHNS, SASEGT. This CDR3 region has 14 residues.

The chain combines TRBV30 with TRBJ1-4; no firm D call. Germline loops: CDR1 GTSNPN, CDR2 SVGIG (reference sequence). There are 13 residues in the CDR3. V shed 3 bases and J shed 11 bases, with 16 bases lying between them. This CDR3 reads CAWRAGEMRKLFF. DNA for the CDR3: TGTGCCTGGAGGGCTGGGGAAATGAGGAAACTGTTTTTT.

The genes are TRBV7-3 and TRBJ2-3; 11 nucleotides agree with TRBD1. CDR3 size: 15 residues. Trimming removed 2 bases from V and 4 bases from J; junction bases left unmatched: 2. CDR1 is SGHTA, CDR2 FQGTGA, per germline. The DNA of the CDR3 is TGTGCCAGCAGCTTAGGACAGGGGGCTGCAGATACGCAGTATTTT. This sequence encodes CASSLGQGAADTQYF.

V and J are TRBV27 and TRBJ2-1, with 9 bases fitting TRBD2. CDR1 is MNHEY, CDR2 SMNVEV, per germline (reference sequence). The ends lost 8 bases at V and 3 bases at J; junction bases unmatched: 2. The CDR3 consists of 13 residues. The CDR3 bases are TGTGCCAGCCAGACTAGCGGCTACAATGAGCAGTTCTTC. Translation gives CASQTSGYNEQFF.